This entry describes one TCR beta chain. Its antigen is as yet unknown. Measured with immunoSEQ multiplex PCR; TCRdb has only the in-frame clones, and not every one. The sample consists of over 100,000 clones, around 86% of them appearing once. The sample is drawn from a study of T cell responses to AZD1222 COVID-19 vaccine. Study results and caveats: Only a handful of people who got AZD1222 tested seropositive at baseline. Spike-spanning, vaccine-associated CD4 TCRs were dominant at 160-218 and 743-854. Clonal diversity may have been underestimated, and the donors were mostly white British, with more females than males.

The CDR3 consists of 15 residues. Trimming took 4 bases from V and 5 from J; bases not matched to a gene: 11. CDR1 is SGDLS and CDR2 is YYNGEE in the germline V gene. This receptor was obtained from an adult in good health. This rearrangement joins TRBV9 to TRBJ2-5, with 7 bases aligning to TRBD2. Here the sequenced sample was peripheral blood, taken on day 0 of AZD1222 vaccination. The CDR3 DNA sequence: TGTGCCAGCAGCCCCCGGGGAGGGTTCGTCGAGACCCAGTACTTC. Residues: CASSPRGGFVETQYF. The whole variable domain, filled in from reference TRBV9 and TRBJ2-5, reads DSGVTQTPKHLITATGQRVTLRCSPRSGDLSVYWYQQSLDQGLQFLIQYYNGEERAKGNILERFSAQQFPDLHSELNLSSLELGDSALYFCASSPRGGFVETQYFGPGTRLLVL.